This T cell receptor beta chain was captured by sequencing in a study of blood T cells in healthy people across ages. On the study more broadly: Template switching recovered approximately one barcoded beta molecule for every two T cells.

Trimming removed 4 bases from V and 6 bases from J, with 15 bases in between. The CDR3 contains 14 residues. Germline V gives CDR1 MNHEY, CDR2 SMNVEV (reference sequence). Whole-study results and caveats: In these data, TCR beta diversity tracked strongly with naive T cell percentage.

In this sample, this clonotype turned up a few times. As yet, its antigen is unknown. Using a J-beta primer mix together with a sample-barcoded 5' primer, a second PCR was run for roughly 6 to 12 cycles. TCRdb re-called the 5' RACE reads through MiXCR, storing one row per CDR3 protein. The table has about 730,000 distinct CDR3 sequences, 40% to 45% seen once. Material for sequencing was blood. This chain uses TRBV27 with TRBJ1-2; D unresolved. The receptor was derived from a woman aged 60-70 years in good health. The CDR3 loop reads CASSSAVWKDGYTF. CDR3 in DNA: TGTGCCAGCAGTTCCGCCGTATGGAAGGATGGCTACACCTTC.